Shown below are 4 T cell receptor beta chains from a single sample sequenced in a study of CD8+ T cells in alopecia areata. The sequencing template was cDNA reverse transcribed from extracted RNA. Some clones are missing from TCRdb's copy, which holds only in-frame ones; the method was immunoSEQ multiplex PCR. The data contain around 100,000 clones, 55% of them singletons. Input material: CD4+ T cells sorted from blood. These TCRs come from a human donor in good health.

This clone occurred a few times. V and J are TRBV5-6 and TRBJ2-7; D unclear. Between the trimmed V and J ends, which lost 3 bases and 13 bases, there was a span of 11 bases. The CDR3 runs 10 residues. Germline values: CDR1 SGHDT, CDR2 YYEEEE. DNA of the CDR3: TGTGCCAGCAGCTGCTGCCCCTCATACTTC. As protein: CASSCCPSYF.

The rearrangement uses TRBV5-1 and TRBJ1-5; unclear D gene. V was cut by 0 bases and J by 2 bases, with 9 bases left in between. The CDR3 sequence is 15 residues long. Germline V CDR1 and CDR2: SGHRS, YFSETQ. CDR3 DNA: TGCGCCAGCAGCTTGGGGGGAATGGGCAATCAGCCCCAGCATTTT. Its protein product is CASSLGGMGNQPQHF.

The chain links TRBV7-9 to TRBJ2-7; 8 bases align to TRBD2. The CDR3 is 14 amino acids. Germline V gives CDR1 SEHNR, CDR2 FQNEAQ (reference sequence). V gave up 5 bases and J gave up 3 bases; unmatched junction bases: 6. CDR3 residues: CASSQDSGVYEQYF. DNA of the CDR3: TGTGCCAGCAGCCAAGATAGCGGGGTCTACGAGCAGTACTTC.

The V and J genes are TRBV7-2 and TRBJ2-5; no clear D gene. Trimming cost V 1 base and J 8 bases, with 8 bases left between them. This CDR3 spans 12 amino acids. CDR1 and CDR2 from the germline V gene are SGHTA and FQGNSA. CDR3 sequence: CASSLGAGTQYF. The DNA for the CDR3 is TGTGCCAGCAGCTTAGGGGCCGGAACCCAGTACTTC.